The entry below gives a single T cell receptor (beta chain) sequence along with its context. Its antigen is currently unknown. TCRdb's table, derived via immunoSEQ multiplex PCR, lists solely in-frame clones and lacks some. The table has fewer than 35,000 clones, more than 85% seen once. The sample belongs to a study of T cell responses to AZD1222 COVID-19 vaccine. Overall study results and limits: Regions 160-218 and 743-854 dominated among vaccine-associated CD4 TCRs spanning spike. Epitopes outside B.1.351 and B.1.1.7 mutated regions reportedly drew nearly half of spike TCRs. Spike-specific TCR breadth and depth went up after people got two AZD1222 doses.

Germline values: CDR1 SGHRS, CDR2 YFSETQ. Unmatched junction bases numbered 4, after V lost 4 bases and J lost 4 bases. This CDR3 is built from 14 residues. The gene calls are TRBV5-1 and TRBJ1-1; TRBD1 matches at 10 bases. The source was peripheral blood, collected on day 0 of AZD1222 vaccination. The sequence was collected from an adult in good health. The chain's CDR3 is CASSMTGGVTEAFF. Here the CDR3 DNA reads TGCGCCAGCAGCATGACAGGGGGCGTCACTGAAGCTTTCTTT. Together with reference TRBV5-1 and TRBJ1-1, the CDR3 gives the full variable domain: KAGVTQTPRYLIKTRGQQVTLSCSPISGHRSVSWYQQTPGQGLQFLFEYFSETQRNKGNFPGRFSGRQFSNSRSEMNVSTLELGDSALYLCASSMTGGVTEAFFGQGTRLTVV.